This TCR beta chain was recorded in a study of radiation and T cells in renal cell carcinoma. Study context: Nephrectomy followed 15 Gy stereotactic body radiation by 4 weeks.

Clones were sequenced by immunoSEQ multiplex PCR, and TCRdb holds only the in-frame ones, with some missing. The sample records 150,000 or so clones, 88% being singletons. The CDR3 loop spans 15 amino acids. J lost 4 bases, V lost 2 bases, and 3 bases had no gene match. Germline values: CDR1 SGHTA, CDR2 FQGNSA. Study results and limitations: No pretreatment tumor biopsies were available for baseline clonotypes. From baseline, blood top tumor clonotypes peaked at 2 weeks post-radiation.

Time point in this sample: baseline pretreatment blood. The treatment here: 15 Gy SBRT to primary tumor, nephrectomy 4 weeks later. As regards this clone: The antigen remains unidentified.

The V and J genes are TRBV7-2 and TRBJ2-1; 9 nucleotides match TRBD2. The starting material was blood, obtained from a patient whose treatment included radiotherapy and nephrectomy. The receptor was isolated from a woman in her seventies with renal cell carcinoma. The CDR3 here is CASSLRSGGYNEQFF. In nucleotides, the CDR3 is TGTGCCAGCAGCTTAAGGAGCGGGGGGTACAATGAGCAGTTCTTC. Full variable domain (missing parts from reference TRBV7-2 and TRBJ2-1): GAGVSQSPSNKVTEKGKDVELRCDPISGHTALYWYRQSLGQGLEFLIYFQGNSAPDKSGLPSDRFSAERTGGSVSTLTIQRTQQEDSAVYLCASSLRSGGYNEQFFGPGTRLTVL.